This T cell receptor beta chain was sequenced during a study of T cells in Graves' hyperthyroidism and ophthalmopathy. Study-wide context: Before treatment of any kind, peripheral blood was taken at initial diagnosis.

Ophthalmopathy cases met thresholds of Clinical Activity Score at least 3, NOSPECS grade at least 4 and duration under 3 months. Lactation, pregnancy, other autoimmune disease or uncontrolled infection led to exclusion of patients. PBMCs were obtained from approximately 10 ml fresh peripheral blood. RNA transcripts yielded amplified TCR beta CDR3 regions. Carried out on the TCR CDR3, a first-round RT-PCR used the HTBI primer set. TCRdb reprocessed the multiplex PCR reads via MiXCR and lists one record per CDR3 protein. Among approximately 250,000 distinct CDR3 sequences listed, about 25% were seen once. J gave up 3 bases and V 0 bases, and 3 bases lay outside the gene matches. CDR1 and CDR2 (germline): MRHNA, SNTAGT. CDR3 size: 15 residues.

Sequencing was performed on blood. The clonotype comes from a woman aged 40 to 55 with Graves' ophthalmopathy. This chain uses TRBV6-4 with TRBJ2-7; 9 nucleotides agree with TRBD1. The CDR3 loop is CASSDSTGGIYEQYF. CDR3 DNA sequence: TGTGCCAGCAGTGACTCGACAGGGGGAATCTACGAGCAGTACTTC.